The 26 T cell receptor beta chains below all came from one sample that was sequenced in a study of blood T cells in healthy people across ages. Sample-barcoded 5' priming and a J-beta primer mix drove a second PCR of roughly 6 to 12 cycles. Via MiXCR, TCRdb re-called the 5' RACE reads, giving one row per CDR3 protein. The sample lists over a million distinct CDR3 sequences; approximately 42% were seen once. Sequenced input: blood. The receptors shown here come from a woman aged 18-35 years in good health.

The rearrangement uses TRBV4-1 and TRBJ1-2, with TRBD1 as a possible D gene (5 bases). Germline V gene lookup returns CDR1 MGHRA and CDR2 YSYEKL. The V and J ends lost 1 base and 5 bases respectively, with 14 bases between them. The CDR3 length is 15 residues. The CDR3 protein is CASSQGRGGAYGYTF. As DNA, the CDR3 is TGCGCCAGCAGCCAAGGGAGGGGAGGGGCTTATGGCTACACCTTC.

The chain uses TRBV5-1 and TRBJ2-6; tentatively, D is TRBD1 (5 bases). The V and J ends lost 4 bases and 4 bases respectively, with 15 bases between them. The germline CDR1 and CDR2 sequences are SGHRS and YFSETQ. The CDR3 spans 16 residues. The CDR3 bases are TGCGCCAGCAGCACCAGGGTAACTACCGGGGCCAACGTCCTGACTTTC. This translates into CASSTRVTTGANVLTF. Full variable domain (rest looked up from reference TRBV5-1 and TRBJ2-6): KAGVTQTPRYLIKTRGQQVTLSCSPISGHRSVSWYQQTPGQGLQFLFEYFSETQRNKGNFPGRFSGRQFSNSRSEMNVSTLELGDSALYLCASSTRVTTGANVLTFGAGSRLTVL.

The gene calls are TRBV7-9 and TRBJ2-1, with D hard to call. CDR1 is SEHNR, CDR2 FQNEAQ, per germline (reference sequence). The CDR3 has 12 residues. V gave up 5 bases and J gave up 6 bases, with 8 bases separating them. Written as DNA, the CDR3 is TGTGCCAGCAGCGGATCCCCCAATGAGCAGTTCTTC. Its protein product is CASSGSPNEQFF.

The V gene is TRBV27, the J gene TRBJ1-2; the D is unclear. Germline CDR1 and CDR2: MNHEY and SMNVEV (reference sequence). V was shortened by 6 bases and J by 0 bases, with 8 bases between the two germline ends. The CDR3 length is 13 residues. CDR3 DNA sequence: TGTGCCAGCAGCACTCTCCCTAACTATGGCTACACCTTC. Residues: CASSTLPNYGYTF.

The chain couples TRBV4-3 to TRBJ2-2; 9 nucleotides agree with TRBD2. The CDR3 covers 19 residues. V was clipped by 0 bases and J by 1 base; unmatched bases: 9. Germline CDR1 and CDR2: LGHNA and YSLEER. Written as DNA, the CDR3 is TGCGCCAGCAGCCAAGAGTATGGCGTAGCGGGAGTGAACACCGGGGAGCTGTTTTTT. This sequence encodes CASSQEYGVAGVNTGELFF.

This rearrangement joins TRBV25-1 to TRBJ2-1, with TRBD2 matching over 8 bases. Unmatched junction bases numbered 10, after V lost 3 bases and J lost 9 bases. Germline CDR1 is MGHDK and CDR2 is SYGVNS. The CDR3 has 15 amino acids. This CDR3 reads CASSEGTGLVAEQFF. The CDR3 DNA reads as TGTGCCAGCAGTGAGGGCACGGGACTAGTGGCTGAGCAGTTCTTC.

This clonotype was detected a few times. This rearrangement joins TRBV4-1 to TRBJ1-2, with D maybe TRBD1 (6 bases). The V end lost 0 bases, the J end lost 0 bases, and 14 bases lay between the germline ends. There are 17 residues in the CDR3. Germline assignment: CDR1 MGHRA and CDR2 YSYEKL. CDR3 nucleotides: TGCGCCAGCAGCCAAGATCTCCGACAGGTCGCTAACTATGGCTACACCTTC. It encodes CASSQDLRQVANYGYTF.

The genes are TRBV30 and TRBJ1-1, with a possible D match to TRBD1 (5 bases). V lost 5 bases and J 2 bases, leaving 9 bases between the germline ends. This CDR3 is built from 12 residues. From germline, CDR1 is GTSNPN and CDR2 SVGIG (reference sequence). The DNA of the CDR3 is TGTGCCTGGGACAGTACTAACACTGAAGCTTTCTTT. It yields the protein CAWDSTNTEAFF.

The V call is TRBV12-3 or TRBV12-4, the J call TRBJ2-5; 12 bases match TRBD2. The CDR3 is 16 amino acids. Germline trimming cut 5 bases from V and 11 bases from J; bases unmatched to any gene: 15. The CDR3, as DNA: TGTGCCAGCAGTCCCTGGACTAGCGGGGTCCACAATGAGCAGTACTTC. This sequence encodes CASSPWTSGVHNEQYF.

This clonotype was observed many times. The chain employs TRBV15 and TRBJ2-5; perhaps TRBD2 as D (5 bases). V was pared by 8 bases and J by 4 bases, with 11 bases between. CDR3 size: 12 residues. CDR1 is LNHNV, CDR2 YYDKDF, per germline (reference sequence). The CDR3, as DNA: TGTGCCACCGGTCTAGCTTTAGAGACCCAGTACTTC. As protein: CATGLALETQYF. Filled out from reference TRBV15 and TRBJ2-5, the complete variable domain reads DAMVIQNPRYQVTQFGKPVTLSCSQTLNHNVMYWYQQKSSQAPKLLFHYYDKDFNNEADTPDNFQSRRPNTSFCFLDIRSPGLGDTAMYLCATGLALETQYFGPGTRLLVL.

The chain joins TRBV25-1 to TRBJ2-5, with D perhaps TRBD1 (6 bases). V lost 3 bases and J 5 bases, leaving 16 bases between the germline ends. Germline CDR1 is MGHDK and CDR2 is SYGVNS. The CDR3 contains 15 residues. This CDR3 reads CASSDPFSRGETQYF. The DNA for the CDR3 is TGTGCCAGCAGTGACCCCTTTTCCAGGGGTGAGACCCAGTACTTC.

There are a few counts of this clonotype. The chain employs TRBV2 and TRBJ2-1; D is ambiguous. V lost 11 bases and J 3 bases, leaving 8 bases between the germline ends. From germline, CDR1 is SNHLY and CDR2 FYNNEI. The CDR3 runs to 11 residues. Written as DNA, the CDR3 is TGTGCCGCGGCCGACTACAATGAGCAGTTCTTC. This codes for CAAADYNEQFF.

This clonotype was found a few times. The V and J genes are TRBV20-1 and TRBJ2-5, with no clear D. The germline CDR1 and CDR2 sequences are DFQATT and SNEGSKA (reference sequence). CDR3 length: 13 amino acids. The CDR3, as DNA: TGCAGCCCTCAATTAGGCCCACGGGAGACCCAGTACTTC. It translates to CSPQLGPRETQYF.

This clonotype was seen only a few times. The chain has TRBV12-3 or TRBV12-4 and TRBJ2-1, with 8 bases matching TRBD1. The end of the DNA is better explained by TRBJ2-7, so the J call may be wrong. The CDR3 is 16 amino acids. This CDR3 reads CASSMQQGVLYNEQYF. The CDR3 DNA reads as TGTGCCAGCAGTATGCAACAGGGGGTTCTGTACAATGAGCAGTACTTC.

This clonotype was counted at least ten times. This chain links TRBV12-3 or TRBV12-4 with TRBJ1-3, with D uncertain. Trimming removed 9 bases from V and 0 bases from J, with 9 bases in between. The CDR3 extends over 13 amino acids. CDR3 sequence reads: CASTPHSGNTIYF. As DNA, the CDR3 is TGTGCCAGTACCCCACACTCTGGAAACACCATATATTTT.

V usage is TRBV4-1 and J usage is TRBJ2-1; the D is unclear. This CDR3 region has 13 residues. Germline V gene lookup returns CDR1 MGHRA and CDR2 YSYEKL. V was clipped by 4 bases and J by 8 bases, with 12 bases between them. The CDR3 DNA follows: TGCGCCAGCAGCCGTACGCGCCTCTATGAGCAGTTCTTC. Residues: CASSRTRLYEQFF.

The gene calls are TRBV6-2 or TRBV6-3 and TRBJ2-5; TRBD2 is a possible D gene (6 bases). Trimming cost V 6 bases and J 11 bases, with 22 bases left between them. Per the germline V gene, CDR1 is MNHEY and CDR2 is SVGEGT. The CDR3 has 14 residues. In nucleotides, the CDR3 is TGTGCCAGCAGGCCAGCCGGGACTCTCGTGGAGCAGTACTTC. Its protein product is CASRPAGTLVEQYF.

In this sample, this clonotype turned up many times. One end of the junction does not line up with germline, which may come from a read error. V and J are TRBV5-1 and TRBJ2-1; D remains ambiguous. The CDR3 spans 11 residues. Germline CDR1 SGHRS, CDR2 YFSETQ. The CDR3 sequence is CASSLTNEQFF. The CDR3, as DNA: TGTGCCAGCAGTTTGACCAATGAGCAGTTCTTC.

This chain joins TRBV7-2 and TRBJ2-7; possible D gene TRBD1, 6 bases. Trimming pared 0 bases from V and 6 bases from J, leaving 12 bases between. The CDR3 runs to 14 residues. Per the germline V gene, CDR1 is SGHTA and CDR2 is FQGNSA. This chain's CDR3 is CASSLAARGSEQYF. The CDR3 nucleotides read TGTGCCAGCAGCTTAGCGGCCAGGGGATCCGAGCAGTACTTC.

This clonotype turned up a few times. The chain couples TRBV12-3 or TRBV12-4 to TRBJ2-1; 10 bases are shared with TRBD2. The CDR3 is 16 residues long. Germline trimming cut 6 bases from V and 1 base from J; bases unmatched to any gene: 6. The CDR3 protein is CASSFILAGSYNEQFF. The CDR3 DNA sequence: TGTGCCAGCAGCTTCATACTAGCGGGATCCTACAATGAGCAGTTCTTC.

In this sample, this clonotype turned up a few times. A much larger clone is a single base away; this may be a read error. CDR3 coding DNA: TGCAGCTGCCCAGCGCCCAGTGTGGATGAGCAGTTCTTC. It codes for CSCPAPSVDEQFF. V and J are TRBV20-1 and TRBJ2-1, with D unclear. Germline loops: CDR1 DFQATT, CDR2 SNEGSKA (reference sequence). This CDR3 contains 13 residues.

The chain is built from TRBV5-5 and TRBJ1-2; D perhaps matches TRBD1 (6 bases). The CDR3 is 14 amino acids. The ends were cut back, 7 bases at V and 4 bases at J, with 17 bases in the middle. Germline CDR1 reads SGHKS; CDR2 reads YYEKEE (reference sequence). The CDR3, as DNA: TGTGCCAGCGGCGTGGAGGGGGATCCCTATGGCTACACCTTC. Translating gives CASGVEGDPYGYTF.

The rearrangement uses TRBV13 and TRBJ1-2; D ambiguous. V lost 5 bases and J 3 bases, leaving 16 bases between the germline ends. The CDR3 spans 15 residues. Germline-derived CDR1 and CDR2 are PRHDT and FYEKMQ (reference sequence). The CDR3 sequence: CASSHRRTGDYGYTF. DNA for the CDR3: TGTGCCAGCAGCCACCGGCGGACCGGGGACTATGGCTACACCTTC.

Comment on this clonotype: With a much larger clone just one base away, this may be a read error. The chain carries TRBV28 and TRBJ2-1; TRBD2 matches 10 bases. The CDR3 spans 14 residues. Germline V gene lookup returns CDR1 MDHEN and CDR2 SYDVKM. CDR3 residues: CASTSGSSYIEQFF. The CDR3 DNA follows: TGTGCCAGCACTAGCGGGAGCTCCTACATTGAGCAGTTCTTC.

J is TRBJ1-5 and V is TRBV5-1, with TRBD1 as a possible D gene (6 bases). The germline V gene has CDR1 SGHRS and CDR2 YFSETQ. The CDR3 covers 15 residues. Between the trimmed V and J ends, which lost 0 bases and 2 bases, there was a span of 9 bases. The CDR3 DNA is TGCGCCAGCAGCTTGGACAGGGATGGCAATCAGCCCCAGCATTTT. The encoded protein is CASSLDRDGNQPQHF.

The chain couples TRBV3-1 to TRBJ2-5; D gene uncertain. The J call is uncertain, as TRBJ2-7 better fits the DNA end. The CDR3 length is 12 residues. Germline V lookup: CDR1 LGHDT, CDR2 YNNKEL (reference sequence). The CDR3 nucleotides are TGTGCCAGCAGCCAAGAGGTCTACGAGCAGTACTTC. Encoded protein: CASSQEVYEQYF.